A single T cell receptor (beta chain) is shown here with its context. Its specificity is unknown. TCRalpha and TCRbeta libraries used 5'RACE with constant-segment primers and UMIs. TCRdb re-analysed the 5' RACE reads in MiXCR, keeping a single row per CDR3 protein. This sample has hundreds of thousands of distinct CDR3 sequences, with about a sixth found just once. The V gene lost 2 bases and the J gene lost 0 bases, with 8 bases spanning the gap. This CDR3 is 14 amino acids long. Germline V gene sequence: CDR1 SNHLY, CDR2 FYNNEI. The entry originates in a study of T-cell memory formation after mild COVID-19. Findings and limits, study-wide: The pre-infection memory compartment contained some responding clones, suggesting cross-reactive memory joined.

This receptor was identified in a young man who had mild COVID-19 (a few samples of this study predate the infection). Cell type and time point are not known. The gene calls are TRBV2 and TRBJ2-7; D is uncertain. The sequenced sample was PBMCs or a T cell subset sorted from them (not recorded which). The CDR3 nucleotides read TGTGCCAGCAGTGAATCAAACATCTCCTACGAGCAGTACTTC. This translates into CASSESNISYEQYF.